One and the same sample provided the 27 T cell receptor beta chains below, sequenced in a study of T cells in Graves' hyperthyroidism and ophthalmopathy. TCR beta CDR3 regions were amplified from RNA. HTBI primers drove first-round RT-PCR of the TCR CDR3. TCRdb analysed the multiplex PCR reads with MiXCR anew, one entry per CDR3 protein. Of around 340,000 distinct CDR3 sequences in the sample, about a sixth were seen once. The sample taken for sequencing was blood. The receptor set was obtained from a woman aged 35 to 49 with Graves' ophthalmopathy.

The rearrangement joins TRBV6-2 or TRBV6-3 to TRBJ2-7, with 7 bases identical to TRBD1. Germline CDR1 and CDR2: MNHEY and SVGEGT. The V segment lost 7 bases and the J segment 3 bases; nucleotides outside the gene matches: 6. This CDR3 comprises 13 residues. The CDR3 DNA follows: TGTGCCAGCAACGACAGGGCCGACTACGAGCAGTACTTC. This translates into CASNDRADYEQYF.

This clonotype was detected ten times or more. The genes are TRBV2 and TRBJ2-2; TRBD1 aligns across 8 bases. The CDR3 is made up of 16 amino acids. V was pared by 7 bases and J by 1 base, with 8 bases of the junction left unmatched. The germline CDR1 and CDR2 sequences are SNHLY and FYNNEI. CDR3 DNA: TGTGCCAGCACCTTAGGACAGGGTTGGAACACCGGGGAGCTGTTTTTT. It codes for CASTLGQGWNTGELFF.

This clonotype was observed many times. The chain recombines TRBV11-2 with TRBJ2-4, with unresolved D. Germline lookup yields CDR1 SGHAT and CDR2 FQNNGV. Trimming pared 2 bases from V and 5 bases from J, leaving 10 bases between. The CDR3 extends over 14 amino acids. CDR3 sequence (DNA): TGTGCCAGCAGCTTAATTCCAGGAGAAAACATTCAGTACTTC. Encoded protein: CASSLIPGENIQYF.

This clonotype came up many times. The chain carries TRBV27 and TRBJ1-1; no firm D call. From germline, CDR1 is MNHEY and CDR2 SMNVEV (reference sequence). The length of the CDR3 is 15 residues. Trimming shortened V by 3 bases and J by 3 bases, and 14 bases separated the two germline ends. CDR3 DNA: TGTGCCAGCAGTTTTTCGAAACGGCAGGACACTGAAGCTTTCTTT. Protein: CASSFSKRQDTEAFF.

This clonotype was found many times. This chain connects TRBV11-2 to TRBJ2-2, with D maybe TRBD2 (5 bases). Germline-derived CDR1 and CDR2 are SGHAT and FQNNGV. This CDR3 comprises 18 residues. Trimming removed 4 bases at V and 2 bases at J, with 20 bases between. CDR3 in DNA: TGTGCCAGCAGCTCCGAGGACTGGAAACATAGAAACACCGGGGAGCTGTTTTTT. This translates into CASSSEDWKHRNTGELFF.

This clonotype was seen many times. V gene TRBV6-5 combines with J gene TRBJ2-5; TRBD2 matches 10 bases. CDR1 is MNHEY and CDR2 is SVGAGI in the germline V gene. Trimming cost V 4 bases and J 4 bases; bases outside gene matches: 12. CDR3 size: 17 residues. In DNA, the CDR3 is TGTGCCAGCAGTTCGGGGGTTGCTAGCGGGAGAGGAGAGACCCAGTACTTC. Its protein product is CASSSGVASGRGETQYF.

This clonotype has at least ten counts. This chain uses TRBV2 with TRBJ2-2; D gene uncertain. V was pared by 5 bases and J by 3 bases, with 7 bases between. This CDR3 spans 13 amino acids. Germline lookup yields CDR1 SNHLY and CDR2 FYNNEI. CDR3 sequence: CASSPEYTGELFF. The CDR3 DNA reads TGTGCCAGCAGTCCAGAGTACACCGGGGAGCTGTTTTTT.

The rearrangement joins TRBV27 to TRBJ2-7, with 9 bases that match TRBD1. The CDR3 spans 14 residues. Germline lookup yields CDR1 MNHEY and CDR2 SMNVEV (reference sequence). The ends lost 2 bases at V and 5 bases at J; junction bases unmatched: 4. The CDR3 region is CASSLTQGANEQYF. In DNA, the CDR3 is TGTGCCAGCAGTTTAACACAGGGGGCTAACGAGCAGTACTTC.

At least ten counts were recorded for this clonotype. This sequence joins TRBV29-1 and TRBJ2-7; D tentatively fits TRBD1 or TRBD2 (5 bases each). The CDR3 has 12 residues. Trimming left V 4 bases short and J 5 bases short, with 12 bases between. Germline V gene lookup returns CDR1 SQVTM and CDR2 ANQGSEA. This CDR3 is CSVVGEKHEQYF. Written as DNA, the CDR3 is TGCAGCGTTGTAGGGGAGAAACACGAGCAGTACTTC.

The V gene is TRBV29-1, the J gene TRBJ2-7; tentative D call: TRBD2 (5 bases). This CDR3 spans 17 amino acids. The V gene lost 0 bases and the J gene lost 2 bases, with 20 bases spanning the gap. CDR1 and CDR2 (germline): SQVTM, ANQGSEA. As DNA, the CDR3 is TGCAGCGTTGAAGATAAAGGGAGCGGTATCATCCCCTACGAGCAGTACTTC. It translates to CSVEDKGSGIIPYEQYF.

Details on this clonotype: One base away lies a much larger clone, so this may be a sequencing read error. This chain uses TRBV4-1 with TRBJ2-7; possible D gene TRBD2, 5 bases. The CDR3 is 15 amino acids. Germline CDR1 is MGHRA and CDR2 is YSYEKL. As DNA, the CDR3 is TGCGCCAGCAGCCAAGAAGGAGGCCAGCTCTACGAGCAGTGCTTC. Protein: CASSQEGGQLYEQCF.

The table lists this clonotype with many counts. One junction end disagrees with the germline gene, perhaps due to a read error. The chain joins TRBV28 to TRBJ1-2; D uncertain. This CDR3 spans 15 amino acids. CDR1 and CDR2 (germline): MDHEN, SYDVKM. CDR3 sequence (DNA): TGTGCCAGCAGTTTAGAGGCTTTGGGTGACTACGGCTACACCTTC. Translated, it gives CASSLEALGDYGYTF.

This clonotype was observed many times. This CDR3 reads CASSTLWTGNTGELFF. DNA for the CDR3: TGTGCCAGCAGTACACTATGGACGGGAAACACCGGGGAGCTGTTTTTT. This rearrangement joins TRBV6-1 to TRBJ2-2; TRBD2 is a possible D gene (5 bases). There are 16 residues in the CDR3. Trimming shortened V by 5 bases and J by 2 bases, and 15 bases separated the two germline ends. From germline, CDR1 is MNHNS and CDR2 SASEGT.

In its sample, this clonotype was seen many times. This sequence joins TRBV6-2 or TRBV6-3 and TRBJ2-5; D is uncertain. Germline CDR1 reads MNHEY; CDR2 reads SVGEGT. The CDR3 runs to 14 residues. The ends were cut back, 0 bases at V and 3 bases at J, with 8 bases in the middle. The CDR3 sequence: CASSYSPWKETQYF. The CDR3 DNA is TGTGCCAGCAGTTACTCACCCTGGAAAGAGACCCAGTACTTC.

This clonotype showed up many times. The chain combines TRBV20-1 with TRBJ1-1, with D unresolved. V was pared by 0 bases and J by 4 bases, with 24 bases between. Germline lookup yields CDR1 DFQATT and CDR2 SNEGSKA (reference sequence). The CDR3 consists of 18 residues. CDR3 coding DNA: TGCAGTGCTAGAGATCGTAGGCCCACCCGCGGTCGTGGCACTGAAGCTTTCTTT. Translated, it gives CSARDRRPTRGRGTEAFF.

This clonotype was observed at least ten times. The CDR3 loop reads CSVEVARWSEAFF. The CDR3 DNA follows: TGCAGCGTTGAGGTGGCCAGGTGGTCTGAAGCTTTCTTT. The V and J genes are TRBV29-1 and TRBJ1-1; unclear D gene. Trimming left V 3 bases short and J 6 bases short, with 14 bases between. This CDR3 has 13 residues. Germline CDR1 reads SQVTM; CDR2 reads ANQGSEA.

This clonotype has a count of ten or more. CDR3 loop: CATSRERGGKETQYF. The CDR3 DNA follows: TGTGCCACCAGCAGAGAGCGGGGTGGAAAAGAGACCCAGTACTTC. The chain joins TRBV15 to TRBJ2-5; maybe TRBD2 (6 bases). The germline gives CDR1 LNHNV, CDR2 YYDKDF (reference sequence). The V end was cut by 0 bases, the J end by 3 bases, with 11 bases between. The CDR3 length is 15 residues.

The table lists this clonotype with many counts. The V gene is TRBV29-1, the J gene TRBJ1-1, with D uncertain. Deletions cut 6 bases from V and 3 bases from J, with 14 bases between. CDR1 is SQVTM and CDR2 is ANQGSEA in the germline V gene. The CDR3 length is 13 residues. CDR3 bases: TGCAGCGTGGCCCTTCGGCAGGACACTGAAGCTTTCTTT. As protein: CSVALRQDTEAFF.

The V and J genes are TRBV5-1 and TRBJ2-7; no clear D. The CDR3 length is 13 residues. Trimming left V 4 bases short and J 6 bases short, with 14 bases between. CDR1 is SGHRS, CDR2 YFSETQ, per germline. The CDR3 is CASSQRTASEQYF. The CDR3 nucleotides are TGCGCCAGCAGCCAAAGGACGGCATCCGAGCAGTACTTC.

This clonotype has ten or more counts. V gene TRBV28 combines with J gene TRBJ2-7; TRBD1 aligns across 10 bases. V shed 6 bases, J shed 4 bases, and the junction held 6 bases outside the gene matches. The V gene's germline CDR1 is MDHEN and CDR2 SYDVKM. This CDR3 has 14 amino acids. The CDR3 reads CASSLTGGQYEQYF. CDR3 coding DNA: TGTGCCAGCAGCCTGACAGGGGGCCAGTACGAGCAGTACTTC.

This clonotype was seen more than once but under ten times. This chain uses TRBV5-1 with TRBJ2-5; 7 bases line up with TRBD2. Trimming cost V 2 bases and J 4 bases; bases outside gene matches: 17. Germline V CDR1 and CDR2: SGHRS, YFSETQ. The CDR3 loop spans 18 amino acids. This CDR3 is CASSFRAAPIPGGETQYF. The CDR3 region has the DNA TGCGCCAGCAGCTTTCGGGCAGCGCCCATTCCGGGAGGAGAGACCCAGTACTTC.

This clonotype has ten or more counts. The rearrangement joins TRBV11-2 to TRBJ1-1; possibly TRBD1 for D (6 bases). The CDR3 has 15 amino acids. Germline CDR1 and CDR2: SGHAT and FQNNGV. V lost 5 bases and J 0 bases, leaving 13 bases between the germline ends. CDR3 coding DNA: TGTGCCAGCAGCACTACAGGGATAATGAACACTGAAGCTTTCTTT. Translating it yields CASSTTGIMNTEAFF.

Ten or more counts support this clonotype. The chain is built from TRBV12-3 or TRBV12-4 and TRBJ2-5, with D possibly matching TRBD1 (5 bases). Trimming left V 3 bases short and J 5 bases short, with 13 bases between. This CDR3 is 14 amino acids long. CDR3 sequence reads: CASSFQGGVETQYF. In DNA, the CDR3 is TGTGCCAGCAGTTTCCAGGGTGGAGTGGAGACCCAGTACTTC.

This clonotype was recorded at least ten times. One end of the junction does not line up with germline, which may come from a read error. The V call is TRBV27, the J call TRBJ2-7; 10 nucleotides align to TRBD2. Germline V CDR1 and CDR2: MNHEY, SMNVEV (reference sequence). The CDR3 spans 16 residues. CDR3 nucleotide sequence: TGTGCCGGCAGTTTCCGACTAGCGGGCCCTCCCTACGAGCAGTACTTC. Translating it yields CAGSFRLAGPPYEQYF.

This clonotype has just a few counts. The chain joins TRBV14 to TRBJ1-2; a possible D gene is TRBD1 (5 bases). Germline CDR1 and CDR2: SGHDN and FVKESK. The CDR3 is 17 residues long. V lost 0 bases and J lost 0, with 14 bases in between. This chain's CDR3 is CASSQDVRGASNYGYTF. DNA of the CDR3: TGTGCCAGCAGCCAAGATGTGAGGGGTGCTTCTAACTATGGCTACACCTTC.

This clonotype was seen ten or more times. This chain links TRBV20-1 with TRBJ2-2; 13 bases fit TRBD2. The V segment lost 6 bases and the J segment 6 bases; nucleotides outside the gene matches: 19. CDR3 size: 19 residues. Germline values: CDR1 DFQATT, CDR2 SNEGSKA (reference sequence). In DNA form, the CDR3 reads TGCAGTGCCGGGGCGGGACTAGCGGGGAAGAAGGGGAAGGCCGGGGAGCTGTTTTTT. It is translated as CSAGAGLAGKKGKAGELFF.

In its sample, this clonotype was seen many times. The rearrangement uses TRBV20-1 and TRBJ2-7, with 9 nucleotides matching TRBD1. The trim removed 6 bases at V and 4 bases at J, leaving 10 bases unmatched. The CDR3 has 14 amino acids. CDR1 and CDR2 (germline): DFQATT, SNEGSKA (reference sequence). The CDR3 bases are TGCAGTGCGATAGGGGACAGGGAGGATTACGAGCAGTACTTC. It yields the protein CSAIGDREDYEQYF.